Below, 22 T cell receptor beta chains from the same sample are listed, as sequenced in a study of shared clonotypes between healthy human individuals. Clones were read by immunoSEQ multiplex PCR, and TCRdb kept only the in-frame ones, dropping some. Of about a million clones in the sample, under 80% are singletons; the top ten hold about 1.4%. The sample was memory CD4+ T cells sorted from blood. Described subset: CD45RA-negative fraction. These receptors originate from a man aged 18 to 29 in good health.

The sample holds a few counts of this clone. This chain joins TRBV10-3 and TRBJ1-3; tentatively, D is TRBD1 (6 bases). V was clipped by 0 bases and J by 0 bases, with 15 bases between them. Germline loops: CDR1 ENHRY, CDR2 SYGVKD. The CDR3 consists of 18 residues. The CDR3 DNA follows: TGTGCCATCAGTGAGTCGGGTAGGACAGCAGCCTCTGGAAACACCATATATTTT. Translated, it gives CAISESGRTAASGNTIYF.

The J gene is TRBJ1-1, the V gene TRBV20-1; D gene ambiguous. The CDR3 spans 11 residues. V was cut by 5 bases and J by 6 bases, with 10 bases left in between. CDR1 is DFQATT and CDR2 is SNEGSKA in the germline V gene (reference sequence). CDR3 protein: CSAEAYPEAFF. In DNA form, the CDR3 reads TGCAGTGCTGAAGCGTACCCTGAAGCTTTCTTT.

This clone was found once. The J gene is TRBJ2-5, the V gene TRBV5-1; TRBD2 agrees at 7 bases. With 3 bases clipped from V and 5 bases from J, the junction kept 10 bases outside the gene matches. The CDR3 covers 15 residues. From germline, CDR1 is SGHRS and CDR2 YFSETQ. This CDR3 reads CASSSILAAGETQYF. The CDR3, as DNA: TGCGCCAGCAGCTCAATTCTAGCGGCGGGGGAGACCCAGTACTTC.

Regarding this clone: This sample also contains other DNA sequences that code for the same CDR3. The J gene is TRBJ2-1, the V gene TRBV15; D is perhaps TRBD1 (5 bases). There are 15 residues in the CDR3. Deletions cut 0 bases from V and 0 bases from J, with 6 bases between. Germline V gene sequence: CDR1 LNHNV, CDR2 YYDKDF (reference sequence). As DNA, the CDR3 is TGTGCCACCAGCAGAGACGACAGCTCCTACAATGAGCAGTTCTTC. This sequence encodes CATSRDDSSYNEQFF.

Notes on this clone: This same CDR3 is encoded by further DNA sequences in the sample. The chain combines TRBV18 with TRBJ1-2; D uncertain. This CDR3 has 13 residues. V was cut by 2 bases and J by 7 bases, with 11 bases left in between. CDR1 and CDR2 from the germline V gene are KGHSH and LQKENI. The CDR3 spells CASSPTGTSGYTF. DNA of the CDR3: TGTGCCAGCTCACCAACTGGAACCAGTGGCTACACCTTC.

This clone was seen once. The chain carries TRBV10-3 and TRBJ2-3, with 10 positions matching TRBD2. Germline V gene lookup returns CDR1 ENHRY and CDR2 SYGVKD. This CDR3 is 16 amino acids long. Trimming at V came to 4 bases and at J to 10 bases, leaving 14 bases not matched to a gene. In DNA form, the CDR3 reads TGTGCCATCAGTGGGAAGGAAGCGGGAGGGCCGAGAGCGCAGTATTTT. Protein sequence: CAISGKEAGGPRAQYF.

CDR3 sequence (DNA): TGTGCCAGCAGCCGACTAGCGGGAGGGAGGGAGACCCAGTACTTC. It encodes CASSRLAGGRETQYF. The rearrangement links TRBV7-2 to TRBJ2-5; 14 positions match TRBD2. Germline V gene data show CDR1 as SGHTA and CDR2 as FQGNSA. The CDR3 loop spans 15 amino acids. With 5 bases clipped from V and 5 bases from J, the junction kept 4 bases outside the gene matches.

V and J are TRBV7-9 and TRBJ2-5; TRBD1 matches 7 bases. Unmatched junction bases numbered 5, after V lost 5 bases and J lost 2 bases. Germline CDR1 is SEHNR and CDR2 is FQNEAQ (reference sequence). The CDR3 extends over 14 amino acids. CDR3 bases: TGTGCCAGCAGCCCACAGGGGTGGCAAGAGACCCAGTACTTC. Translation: CASSPQGWQETQYF.

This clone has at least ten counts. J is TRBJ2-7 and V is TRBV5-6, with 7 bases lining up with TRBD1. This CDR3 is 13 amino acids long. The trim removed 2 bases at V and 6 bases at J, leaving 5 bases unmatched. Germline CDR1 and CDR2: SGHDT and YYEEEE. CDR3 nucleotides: TGTGCCAGCAGCTTACGACAGGGTGGCGAGCAGTACTTC. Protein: CASSLRQGGEQYF.

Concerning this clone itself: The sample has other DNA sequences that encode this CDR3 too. The CDR3 DNA is TGTGCCTGGAGTAGGGGAGGGGAAAAACTGTTTTTT. Translating it yields CAWSRGGEKLFF. The chain couples TRBV30 to TRBJ1-4; D might be TRBD1 (5 bases). V was trimmed by 2 bases and J by 8 bases, leaving 9 bases between them. The germline V gene has CDR1 GTSNPN and CDR2 SVGIG (reference sequence). This CDR3 comprises 12 residues.

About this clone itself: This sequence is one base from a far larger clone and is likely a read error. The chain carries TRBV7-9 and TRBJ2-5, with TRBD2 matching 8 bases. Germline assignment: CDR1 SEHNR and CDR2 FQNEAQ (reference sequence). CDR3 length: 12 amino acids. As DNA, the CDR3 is TGTGCGGGCGGGCGGGGGGAAGAGACCCAGTACTTC. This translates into CAGGRGEETQYF.

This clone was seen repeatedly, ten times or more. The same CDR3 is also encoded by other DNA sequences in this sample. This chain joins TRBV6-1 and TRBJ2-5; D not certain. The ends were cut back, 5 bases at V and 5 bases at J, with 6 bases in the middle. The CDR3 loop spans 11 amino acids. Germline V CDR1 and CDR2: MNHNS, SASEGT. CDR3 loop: CASSPLETQYF. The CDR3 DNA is TGTGCCAGCAGTCCCTTGGAGACCCAGTACTTC.

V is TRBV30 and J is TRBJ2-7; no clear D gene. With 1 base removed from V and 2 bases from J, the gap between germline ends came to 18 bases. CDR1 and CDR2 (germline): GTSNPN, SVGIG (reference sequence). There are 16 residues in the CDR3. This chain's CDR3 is CAWSGGRGRIAYEQYF. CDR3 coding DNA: TGTGCCTGGAGTGGGGGAAGAGGAAGGATAGCCTACGAGCAGTACTTC. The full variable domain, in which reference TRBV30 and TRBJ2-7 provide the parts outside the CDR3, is SQTIHQWPATLVQPVGSPLSLECTVEGTSNPNLYWYRQAAGRGLQLLFYSVGIGQISSEVPQNLSASRPQDRQFILSSKKLLLSDSGFYLCAWSGGRGRIAYEQYFGPGTRLTVT.

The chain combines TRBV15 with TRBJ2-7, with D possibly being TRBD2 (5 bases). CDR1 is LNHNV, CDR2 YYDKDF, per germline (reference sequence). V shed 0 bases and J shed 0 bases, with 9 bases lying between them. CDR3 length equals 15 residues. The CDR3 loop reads CATSREERVSYEQYF. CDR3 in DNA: TGTGCCACCAGCAGAGAAGAGAGGGTCTCCTACGAGCAGTACTTC.

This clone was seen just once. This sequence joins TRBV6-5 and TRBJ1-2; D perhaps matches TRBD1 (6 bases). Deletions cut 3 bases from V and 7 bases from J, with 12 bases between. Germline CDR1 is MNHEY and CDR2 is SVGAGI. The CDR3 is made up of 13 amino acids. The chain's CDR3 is CASSYDPGVGYTF. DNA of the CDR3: TGTGCCAGCAGTTATGACCCAGGGGTTGGCTACACCTTC.

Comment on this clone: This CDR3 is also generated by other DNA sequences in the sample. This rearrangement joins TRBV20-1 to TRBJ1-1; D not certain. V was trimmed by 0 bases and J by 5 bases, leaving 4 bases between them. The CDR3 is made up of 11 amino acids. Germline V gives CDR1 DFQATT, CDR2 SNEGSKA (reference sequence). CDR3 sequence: CSARESTEAFF. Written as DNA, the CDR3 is TGCAGTGCTAGAGAGTCAACTGAAGCTTTCTTT.

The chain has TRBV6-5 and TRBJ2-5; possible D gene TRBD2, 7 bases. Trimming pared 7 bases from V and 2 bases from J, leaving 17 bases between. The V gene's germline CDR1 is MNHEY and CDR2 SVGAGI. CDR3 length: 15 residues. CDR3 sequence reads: CASTPGGAAQETQYF. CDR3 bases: TGTGCCAGCACTCCTGGGGGGGCAGCTCAAGAGACCCAGTACTTC.

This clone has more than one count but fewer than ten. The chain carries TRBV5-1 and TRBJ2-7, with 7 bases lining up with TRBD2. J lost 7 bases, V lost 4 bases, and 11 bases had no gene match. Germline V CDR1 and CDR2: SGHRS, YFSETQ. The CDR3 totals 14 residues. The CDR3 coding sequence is TGCGCCAGCAGCCGCGAGCGGGGCAGGGTTGAGCAGTACTTC. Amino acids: CASSRERGRVEQYF.

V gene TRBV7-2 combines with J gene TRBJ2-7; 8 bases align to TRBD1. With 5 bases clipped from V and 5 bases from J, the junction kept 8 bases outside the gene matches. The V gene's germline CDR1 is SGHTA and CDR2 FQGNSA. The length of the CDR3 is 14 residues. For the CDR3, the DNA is TGTGCCAGCAGCCCGCGACAGGGGTCCCACGAGCAGTACTTC. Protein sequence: CASSPRQGSHEQYF.

CDR3 nucleotide sequence: TGTGCCAGCAGCTTGATGGCCGGGGGCACCTCTGGAAACACCATATATTTT. Residues: CASSLMAGGTSGNTIYF. This sequence joins TRBV5-6 and TRBJ1-3, with D perhaps matching TRBD1 (6 bases). The CDR3 loop spans 17 amino acids. Trimming cost V 1 base and J 0 bases, with 14 bases left between them. Germline assignment: CDR1 SGHDT and CDR2 YYEEEE.

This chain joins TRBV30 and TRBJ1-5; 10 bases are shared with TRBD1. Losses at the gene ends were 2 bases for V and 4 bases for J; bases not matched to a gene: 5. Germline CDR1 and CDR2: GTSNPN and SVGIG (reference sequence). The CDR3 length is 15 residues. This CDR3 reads CAWSRGQGGNQPQHF. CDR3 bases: TGTGCCTGGAGTCGCGGACAGGGGGGGAATCAGCCCCAGCATTTT. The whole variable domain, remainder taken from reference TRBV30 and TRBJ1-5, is SQTIHQWPATLVQPVGSPLSLECTVEGTSNPNLYWYRQAAGRGLQLLFYSVGIGQISSEVPQNLSASRPQDRQFILSSKKLLLSDSGFYLCAWSRGQGGNQPQHFGDGTRLSIL.

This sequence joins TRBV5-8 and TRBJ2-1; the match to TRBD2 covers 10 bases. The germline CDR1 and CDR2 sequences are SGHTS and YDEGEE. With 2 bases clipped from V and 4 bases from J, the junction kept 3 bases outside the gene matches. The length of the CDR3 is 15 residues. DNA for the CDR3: TGTGCCAGCAGCTTACTAGCGGGACCGTACAATGAGCAGTTCTTC. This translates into CASSLLAGPYNEQFF. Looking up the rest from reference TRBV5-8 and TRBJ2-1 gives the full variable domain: EAGVTQSPTHLIKTRGQQATLRCSPISGHTSVYWYQQALGLGLQFLLWYDEGEERNRGNFPPRFSGRQFPNYSSELNVNALELEDSALYLCASSLLAGPYNEQFFGPGTRLTVL.